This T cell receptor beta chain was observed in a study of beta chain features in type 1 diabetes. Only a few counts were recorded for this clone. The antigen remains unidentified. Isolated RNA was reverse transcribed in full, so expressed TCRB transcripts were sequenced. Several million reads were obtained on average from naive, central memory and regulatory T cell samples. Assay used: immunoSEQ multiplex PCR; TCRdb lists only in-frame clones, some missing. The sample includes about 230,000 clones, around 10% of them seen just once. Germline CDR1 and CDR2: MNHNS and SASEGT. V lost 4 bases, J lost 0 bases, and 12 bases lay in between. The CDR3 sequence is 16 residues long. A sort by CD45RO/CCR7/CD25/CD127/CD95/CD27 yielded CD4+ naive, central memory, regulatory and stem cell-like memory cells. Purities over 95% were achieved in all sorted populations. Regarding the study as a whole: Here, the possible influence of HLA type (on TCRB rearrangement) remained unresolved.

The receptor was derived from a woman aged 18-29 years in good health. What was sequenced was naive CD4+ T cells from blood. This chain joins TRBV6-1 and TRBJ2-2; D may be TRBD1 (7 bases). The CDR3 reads CASSGGDSANTGELFF. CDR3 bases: TGTGCCAGCAGTGGGGGGGACAGCGCGAACACCGGGGAGCTGTTTTTT.